These T cell receptor beta chains were read from a single sample in a study of OX40 agonist ivuxolimab in advanced cancers. TCRdb keeps only in-frame clones here, not all; method: immunoSEQ multiplex PCR. In the table there are some 95,000 clones, around 85% of which are singletons. Sample: CD4+ or CD8+ T cells sorted from blood, taken in a trial of the OX40 agonist ivuxolimab. The receptors derive from an adult with an advanced solid tumor such as melanoma, head and neck, liver or kidney cancer. CDR3s include the opening cysteine and the closing phenylalanine or tryptophan. Size tells how often a clone was seen (once, few, many) or the class of an expanded clone, and some rows leave it out.

abundance	v_gene	CDR3aa
few	TRBV19	CASSVRGWGADTQYF
NA	TRBV2	CASRGGTVLNEKLFF
NA	TRBV28	CASSTYRQGFGNEQFF
NA	TRBV2	CASSDGIGTDDNEQFF
NA	TRBV5-4	CASSLGLGQALVEQFF
NA	TRBV11-1	CASSRRSGGNEQFF
NA	TRBV5-1	CASRSASGSTDTQYF
NA	TRBV19	CATGKTGANVLTF
NA	TRBV5-1	CASSLSNSPLHF
NA	TRBV5-4	CASSLVVSYNEQFF
NA	TRBV2	CASRRLASPNTEAFF
NA	TRBV5-1	CASRLIPGTYNEQFF